The entry that follows covers one T cell receptor beta chain sequence. Its antigen remains unidentified. Sequencing of the DNA from cultured CD4+ T cells was carried out with the Oncomine TCR Beta short-read assay. Using its own MiXCR run on the PCR reads, TCRdb lists one record per CDR3 protein. This table has 12,000 to 15,000 distinct CDR3 sequences, about 40% appearing once. The data were taken from a study of vaccination and CD4 T cells after COVID-19. As for the study in general: The authors exposed cells to overlapping spike peptides derived from SARS-CoV-2, HCoV-NL63, HCoV-OC43 and HCoV-229E. The authors gave control cultures a CEFX pool, an HIV-1 Nef pool, or no peptide.

Treatment noted: approximately nine-day PBMC culture with coronavirus spike peptide pools or control peptides (ViraFEST assay). Sequences were obtained from CD4+ T cells from blood, cultured in vitro. The sequence derives from a human donor who had recovered from COVID-19.

CDR3 sequence (DNA): TGCAGTGCTAGAGATAGGATAAGGACAGGGGTCTACACTGAAGCTTTCTTT. This codes for CSARDRIRTGVYTEAFF. The V and J genes are TRBV20-1 and TRBJ1-1; 9 bases fit TRBD1. CDR3 length: 17 amino acids. The germline V gene encodes CDR1 DFQATT and CDR2 SNEGSKA (reference sequence). The V gene end was trimmed by 0 bases and the J gene end by 3 bases; junction bases not matched to a gene: 11.